The rows below give T cell receptor beta chains drawn from one sample of a study of blood T cell repertoires in COVID-19. The assay was immunoSEQ multiplex PCR, and TCRdb's table has in-frame clones only and misses some. The profile covers under 200,000 clones, with roughly 70% appearing a single time and 3% taken by the ten largest. Input material: peripheral blood. The source of these receptors is an elderly woman with acute or convalescent COVID-19. Each CDR3 is given with its conserved first and last residue. The order of the fields is J gene, D gene, clone size, V gene, CDR3 protein, CDR3 DNA. D genes are given only for firm matches. Size is stated for part of the rows, as once, few or many counts, or as a class when the clone is expanded.

j_gene: TRBJ2-7
d_gene: TRBD1
abundance: NA
v_gene: TRBV6-2/TRBV6-3
CDR3aa: CASSMTGQPYSYEQYF
CDR3nt: TGTGCCAGCAGTATGACGGGACAGCCATACTCCTACGAGCAGTATTTC

j_gene: TRBJ1-1
d_gene: TRBD1
abundance: NA
v_gene: TRBV28
CDR3aa: CASNLATGEGTEAFF
CDR3nt: TGTGCCAGCAATCTAGCGACAGGGGAGGGCACTGAAGCTTTCTTT

j_gene: TRBJ2-5
d_gene: NA
abundance: NA
v_gene: TRBV28
CDR3aa: CASSNTGYETQYF
CDR3nt: TGTGCCAGCAGTAACACAGGGTACGAGACCCAGTACTTC

j_gene: TRBJ1-1
d_gene: NA
abundance: NA
v_gene: TRBV21-1
CDR3aa: CASSKSREGPHHTEAFF
CDR3nt: TGTGCCAGCAGCAAATCGAGGGAAGGACCCCACCACACTGAAGCTTTCTTT

j_gene: TRBJ1-3
d_gene: NA
abundance: NA
v_gene: TRBV4-2
CDR3aa: CASSQRLGGSGNTIYF
CDR3nt: TGTGCCAGCAGCCAAAGATTAGGAGGATCTGGAAACACCATATATTTT

j_gene: TRBJ1-1
d_gene: NA
abundance: NA
v_gene: TRBV11-2
CDR3aa: CASSSYQGWNMNTEAFF
CDR3nt: TGTGCCAGCAGCTCCTATCAGGGGTGGAACATGAACACTGAAGCTTTCTTT

j_gene: TRBJ2-2
d_gene: TRBD1
abundance: once
v_gene: TRBV19
CDR3aa: CASSMRTGGDTGELFF
CDR3nt: TGTGCCAGTAGTATGAGGACAGGGGGTGACACCGGGGAGCTGTTTTTT

j_gene: TRBJ1-1
d_gene: NA
abundance: NA
v_gene: TRBV2
CDR3aa: CASRHRPQDTEAFF
CDR3nt: TGTGCCAGCAGGCACAGGCCGCAGGACACTGAAGCTTTCTTT

j_gene: TRBJ1-5
d_gene: NA
abundance: NA
v_gene: TRBV2
CDR3aa: CASSETVGQPQHF
CDR3nt: TGTGCCAGCAGTGAGACAGTCGGTCAGCCCCAGCATTTT

j_gene: TRBJ2-2
d_gene: TRBD2
abundance: NA
v_gene: TRBV9
CDR3aa: CASSVGLAGEGRVTGELFF
CDR3nt: TGTGCCAGCAGCGTAGGACTAGCGGGAGAGGGACGGGTGACCGGGGAGCTGTTTTTT

j_gene: TRBJ1-3
d_gene: NA
abundance: few
v_gene: TRBV9
CDR3aa: CASSPRINSGNTIYF
CDR3nt: TGTGCCAGCAGCCCGCGGATCAATTCTGGAAACACCATATATTTT

j_gene: TRBJ1-2
d_gene: TRBD1
abundance: once
v_gene: TRBV4-3
CDR3aa: CASSQDPQGARGYTF
CDR3nt: TGCGCCAGCAGCCAAGACCCACAGGGGGCACGTGGCTACACCTTC

j_gene: TRBJ2-7
d_gene: NA
abundance: NA
v_gene: TRBV5-8
CDR3aa: CASSFSPDTYEQYF
CDR3nt: TGTGCCAGCAGCTTTAGCCCCGATACCTACGAGCAGTACTTC

j_gene: TRBJ2-7
d_gene: TRBD2
abundance: NA
v_gene: TRBV7-9
CDR3aa: CASSPTSGRAYEQYF
CDR3nt: TGTGCCAGCAGCCCAACTAGCGGGAGGGCCTACGAGCAGTACTTC

j_gene: TRBJ2-7
d_gene: NA
abundance: NA
v_gene: TRBV7-3
CDR3aa: CASSPGTQVREQYF
CDR3nt: TGTGCCAGCAGCCCGGGGACTCAGGTGAGGGAGCAGTACTTC

j_gene: TRBJ1-3
d_gene: NA
abundance: NA
v_gene: TRBV5-6
CDR3aa: CASSLGRENTIYF
CDR3nt: TGTGCCAGCAGCTTGGGCCGGGAGAACACCATATATTTT

j_gene: TRBJ2-7
d_gene: TRBD2
abundance: NA
v_gene: TRBV19
CDR3aa: CASSIPPAGGRNEQYF
CDR3nt: TGTGCCAGTAGTATCCCCCCAGCGGGAGGGCGAAACGAGCAGTACTTC

j_gene: TRBJ1-3
d_gene: NA
abundance: NA
v_gene: TRBV2
CDR3aa: CASSVGRPSSGNTIYF
CDR3nt: TGTGCCAGCAGTGTTGGTAGACCTAGCTCTGGAAACACCATATATTTT

j_gene: TRBJ1-2
d_gene: TRBD1
abundance: NA
v_gene: TRBV5-4
CDR3aa: CASRSGTVVYGYTF
CDR3nt: TGTGCCAGCAGATCCGGGACAGTCGTCTATGGCTACACCTTC

j_gene: TRBJ2-2
d_gene: TRBD2
abundance: NA
v_gene: TRBV11-3
CDR3aa: CASSLLAGGELFF
CDR3nt: TGTGCCAGCAGCTTACTAGCGGGCGGGGAGCTGTTTTTT

j_gene: TRBJ2-1
d_gene: NA
abundance: NA
v_gene: TRBV11-2
CDR3aa: CASSPGGGRAASSYNEQFF
CDR3nt: TGTGCCAGCAGCCCCGGCGGGGGCCGAGCGGCAAGCTCCTACAATGAGCAGTTCTTC

j_gene: TRBJ1-5
d_gene: TRBD1
abundance: NA
v_gene: TRBV19
CDR3aa: CASSLIPDRADDQPQHF
CDR3nt: TGTGCCAGTAGTCTGATCCCGGACAGGGCCGATGATCAGCCCCAGCATTTT

j_gene: TRBJ2-7
d_gene: TRBD2
abundance: NA
v_gene: TRBV10-2
CDR3aa: CASRAGTSVHEQYF
CDR3nt: TGCGCCAGTAGAGCCGGGACTAGCGTTCACGAGCAGTACTTC

j_gene: TRBJ2-7
d_gene: TRBD2
abundance: few
v_gene: TRBV28
CDR3aa: CASTPASGTSGEQYF
CDR3nt: TGTGCCAGCACCCCTGCATCAGGGACTAGCGGGGAGCAGTACTTC

j_gene: TRBJ1-1
d_gene: TRBD1
abundance: NA
v_gene: TRBV28
CDR3aa: CASSLPPDRTLNTEAFF
CDR3nt: TGTGCCAGCAGTTTGCCACCGGACAGGACCTTGAACACTGAAGCTTTCTTT

j_gene: TRBJ1-1
d_gene: NA
abundance: NA
v_gene: TRBV10-1
CDR3aa: CASSVKRNTEAFF
CDR3nt: TGCGCCAGCAGTGTGAAGAGGAACACTGAAGCTTTCTTT

j_gene: TRBJ2-5
d_gene: TRBD2
abundance: NA
v_gene: TRBV24-1
CDR3aa: CATEAGGPETQYF
CDR3nt: TGTGCCACCGAGGCGGGAGGGCCGGAGACCCAGTACTTC

j_gene: TRBJ2-3
d_gene: NA
abundance: NA
v_gene: TRBV5-1
CDR3aa: CASSNPETDTQYF
CDR3nt: TGCGCCAGCAGCAATCCCGAAACTGATACGCAGTATTTT

j_gene: TRBJ1-1
d_gene: TRBD1
abundance: NA
v_gene: TRBV5-4
CDR3aa: CASSRDSTEAFF
CDR3nt: TGTGCCAGCAGCCGGGACAGCACTGAAGCTTTCTTT

j_gene: TRBJ2-7
d_gene: NA
abundance: NA
v_gene: TRBV6-6
CDR3aa: CASTSQSYEQYF
CDR3nt: TGTGCCAGCACCTCACAATCCTACGAGCAGTACTTC

j_gene: TRBJ1-2
d_gene: NA
abundance: NA
v_gene: TRBV29-1
CDR3aa: CSVSGANYGYTF
CDR3nt: TGCAGCGTTTCAGGGGCTAACTATGGCTACACCTTC

j_gene: TRBJ2-7
d_gene: TRBD2
abundance: NA
v_gene: TRBV24-1
CDR3aa: CATSGTSDYEQYF
CDR3nt: TGTGCCACCAGCGGGACTAGCGATTACGAGCAGTACTTC

j_gene: TRBJ2-3
d_gene: TRBD2
abundance: NA
v_gene: TRBV9
CDR3aa: CARKIYEGLAGVDTQYF
CDR3nt: TGTGCCAGAAAAATATATGAGGGACTAGCGGGAGTAGATACGCAGTATTTT

j_gene: TRBJ1-1
d_gene: TRBD1
abundance: NA
v_gene: TRBV6-5
CDR3aa: CASSFSRGRGTEAFF
CDR3nt: TGTGCCAGCAGTTTCAGCAGGGGGCGGGGCACTGAAGCTTTCTTT

j_gene: TRBJ2-7
d_gene: NA
abundance: NA
v_gene: TRBV13
CDR3aa: CASSLRQGMNEQYF
CDR3nt: TGTGCCAGCAGCCTCCGTCAGGGTATGAACGAGCAGTACTTC

j_gene: TRBJ2-6
d_gene: TRBD1
abundance: NA
v_gene: TRBV28
CDR3aa: CASSLYRTGGASSGANVLTF
CDR3nt: TGTGCCAGCAGTTTATATCGGACAGGGGGGGCTAGCTCTGGGGCCAACGTCCTGACTTTC

j_gene: TRBJ1-1
d_gene: TRBD1
abundance: many
v_gene: TRBV7-9
CDR3aa: CASSDRDSDNTEAFF
CDR3nt: TGTGCCAGCAGCGACCGGGACAGTGATAACACTGAAGCTTTCTTT

j_gene: TRBJ1-6
d_gene: TRBD1
abundance: NA
v_gene: TRBV28
CDR3aa: CASSRTGNSPLHF
CDR3nt: TGTGCCAGTTCAAGGACAGGGAATTCACCCCTCCACTTT

j_gene: TRBJ2-1
d_gene: TRBD1
abundance: NA
v_gene: TRBV13
CDR3aa: CASSAQGFVQFF
CDR3nt: TGTGCCAGCAGCGCACAGGGGTTCGTGCAGTTCTTC

j_gene: TRBJ2-1
d_gene: TRBD1
abundance: few
v_gene: TRBV10-3
CDR3aa: CATKTGDRVIYNEQFF
CDR3nt: TGTGCCACGAAAACGGGGGACAGGGTGATCTACAATGAGCAGTTCTTC

j_gene: TRBJ2-5
d_gene: NA
abundance: NA
v_gene: TRBV7-2
CDR3aa: CASSQLQNQGGQYF
CDR3nt: TGTGCCAGCAGCCAGCTTCAAAACCAGGGGGGCCAGTACTTC

j_gene: TRBJ1-3
d_gene: NA
abundance: NA
v_gene: TRBV6-1
CDR3aa: CASSEIMSFSGNTIYF
CDR3nt: TGTGCCAGCAGTGAAATTATGTCGTTCTCTGGAAACACCATATATTTT

j_gene: TRBJ2-1
d_gene: NA
abundance: NA
v_gene: TRBV2
CDR3aa: CASSLFGIRDYNEQFF
CDR3nt: TGTGCCAGCAGTCTCTTCGGGATTCGGGACTACAATGAGCAGTTCTTC

j_gene: TRBJ2-7
d_gene: TRBD2
abundance: NA
v_gene: TRBV20-1
CDR3aa: CSASDGLVGSYEQYF
CDR3nt: TGCAGTGCTAGTGACGGACTAGTCGGTTCCTACGAGCAGTACTTC

j_gene: TRBJ2-5
d_gene: TRBD2
abundance: NA
v_gene: TRBV7-6
CDR3aa: CASSAGTSGSLQETQYF
CDR3nt: TGTGCCAGCAGCGCCGGGACTAGCGGCAGCCTCCAAGAGACCCAGTACTTC

j_gene: TRBJ1-6
d_gene: NA
abundance: NA
v_gene: TRBV4-2
CDR3aa: CASTADERGNSPLHF
CDR3nt: TGTGCCAGCACGGCCGATGAAAGAGGGAATTCACCCCTCCACTTT

j_gene: TRBJ2-1
d_gene: NA
abundance: NA
v_gene: TRBV6-6
CDR3aa: CASSYQGGDEQFF
CDR3nt: TGTGCCAGCAGTTACCAAGGGGGGGATGAGCAGTTCTTC

j_gene: TRBJ2-7
d_gene: NA
abundance: NA
v_gene: TRBV28
CDR3aa: CASSTPIPTEQYF
CDR3nt: TGTGCCAGCAGTACTCCGATCCCAACCGAGCAGTACTTC

j_gene: TRBJ2-3
d_gene: TRBD1
abundance: once
v_gene: TRBV7-2
CDR3aa: CASSQGRDRLTDTQYF
CDR3nt: TGTGCCAGCAGTCAGGGCCGGGACAGGTTAACAGATACGCAGTATTTT

j_gene: TRBJ1-2
d_gene: NA
abundance: once
v_gene: TRBV19
CDR3aa: CASSTPGNPKDYGYTF
CDR3nt: TGTGCCAGTAGTACCCCCGGGAACCCAAAGGACTATGGCTACACCTTC